Below, one T cell receptor (beta chain) is given with its context. This specimen comes from a study of blood T cells in healthy people across ages. V trimming: 0 bases; J trimming: 2 bases; junction bases outside the gene matches: 3. The CDR3 contains 17 residues. CDR1 and CDR2 from the germline V gene are DFQATT and SNEGSKA (reference sequence). Using a J-beta primer mix together with a sample-barcoded 5' primer, a second PCR was run for roughly 6 to 12 cycles. A template-switch adaptor with 12 random nucleotides tagged each cDNA molecule. One entry per CDR3 protein results from TCRdb running MiXCR on the 5' RACE reads. Of more than 700,000 distinct CDR3 sequences in the sample, about half were seen once. The people who gave samples were healthy Caucasians from Russia, aged roughly 6 to 90.

This chain links TRBV20-1 with TRBJ2-1; 14 bases line up with TRBD2. The sequencing input was blood. The TCR sequence derives from a man older than 75 in good health. CDR3 amino acids: CSARDLGLAGAYNEQFF. CDR3 coding DNA: TGCAGTGCTAGAGATTTGGGACTAGCGGGGGCCTACAATGAGCAGTTCTTC.